The 15 T cell receptor beta chains below come from one sample, sequenced in a study of cytomegalovirus exposure and HLA in healthy donors. Use of 60 Vbeta and 13 Jbeta primers characterized the PCR. Only in-frame clones appear in the TCRdb table, and some are missing; sequencing was by immunoSEQ multiplex PCR. The sample lists some 150,000 clones, roughly 65% seen once, with less than 5% in the top ten. The sequenced material came from PBMCs. The receptors here all came from a man in his fifties or sixties in good health and CMV-seronegative.

This clone was detected a few times. The V gene is TRBV5-4, the J gene TRBJ2-3; TRBD1 is a possible D gene (5 bases). Germline CDR1 is SGHNT and CDR2 is YYREEE (reference sequence). The CDR3 loop spans 16 amino acids. Trimming cost V 3 bases and J 4 bases, with 18 bases left between them. CDR3 nucleotide sequence: TGTGCCAGCAGCTCCGGCCTAAGGGGCGCCCCAGATACGCAGTATTTT. Translated, it gives CASSSGLRGAPDTQYF.

V and J are TRBV11-3 and TRBJ2-7; D remains ambiguous. This CDR3 comprises 14 residues. Germline V gene data show CDR1 as SGHNT and CDR2 as YENEEA. The V gene lost 5 bases and the J gene lost 0 bases, with 11 bases spanning the gap. The CDR3 reads CASSVAKSSYEQYF. In DNA, the CDR3 is TGTGCCAGCAGCGTTGCGAAGAGCTCCTACGAGCAGTACTTC.

This clone has only one observation. V usage is TRBV11-3 and J usage is TRBJ2-2; D possibly corresponds to TRBD2 (5 bases). V lost 5 bases and J lost 2, with 21 bases in between. The CDR3 covers 18 residues. Germline-derived CDR1 and CDR2 are SGHNT and YENEEA. The CDR3 coding sequence is TGTGCCAGCAGCACCCGACATCAGAGGACTGGAAACACCGGGGAGCTGTTTTTT. It encodes CASSTRHQRTGNTGELFF. The variable domain in full, with the rest retrieved from reference TRBV11-3 and TRBJ2-2, is EAGVVQSPRYKIIEKKQPVAFWCNPISGHNTLYWYLQNLGQGPELLIRYENEEAVDDSQLPKDRFSAERLKGVDSTLKIQPAELGDSAVYLCASSTRHQRTGNTGELFFGEGSRLTVL.

The rearrangement joins TRBV2 to TRBJ2-2; 9 nucleotides match TRBD1. Germline CDR1 SNHLY, CDR2 FYNNEI. Trimming cost V 8 bases and J 5 bases; bases outside gene matches: 9. The CDR3 is made up of 15 amino acids. DNA of the CDR3: TGTGCCAGCTACCAGGGACAGGGTTGGACCGGGGAGCTGTTTTTT. Its protein product is CASYQGQGWTGELFF.

This chain joins TRBV6-6 and TRBJ1-1; possible D gene TRBD1, 6 bases. The germline V and J ends were trimmed by 0 bases and 5 bases, with 10 bases remaining between them. The germline CDR1 and CDR2 sequences are MNHNY and SVGAGI (reference sequence). This CDR3 region has 14 residues. CDR3 nucleotide sequence: TGTGCCAGCAGTTACTCGCCAGGGGAAACTGAAGCTTTCTTT. This codes for CASSYSPGETEAFF.

The chain's CDR3 is CAWSGDSGGRPQHF. For the CDR3, the DNA is TGTGCCTGGAGTGGGGACAGTGGGGGGCGGCCCCAGCATTTT. The chain has TRBV30 and TRBJ1-5; 7 bases match TRBD1. The trim removed 1 base at V and 9 bases at J, leaving 9 bases unmatched. The CDR3 extends over 14 amino acids. Germline V gene data show CDR1 as GTSNPN and CDR2 as SVGIG (reference sequence).

This rearrangement joins TRBV7-2 to TRBJ2-4, with a possible D match to TRBD2 (6 bases). Germline V gives CDR1 SGHTA, CDR2 FQGNSA. This CDR3 spans 15 amino acids. Between the trimmed V and J ends, which lost 5 bases and 7 bases, there was a span of 18 bases. CDR3 sequence (DNA): TGTGCCAGCAGCCCCCAGAAGGGCCGGGGGAACATTCAGTACTTC. Its protein product is CASSPQKGRGNIQYF.

The chain recombines TRBV4-2 with TRBJ2-1, with TRBD2 identical over 11 bases. Germline CDR1 is LGHNA and CDR2 is YNFKEQ. V was pared by 4 bases and J by 2 bases, with 4 bases of the junction left unmatched. The CDR3 is 16 amino acids. The CDR3 coding sequence is TGTGCCAGCAGCCCCTTGACTAGCGGGACCTACAATGAGCAGTTCTTC. It codes for CASSPLTSGTYNEQFF.

This clone was seen a few times. The DNA for the CDR3 is TGTGCCAGCACACAGGGGCGAAATGGCTACACCTTC. It yields the protein CASTQGRNGYTF. The J gene is TRBJ1-2, the V gene TRBV28; 7 bases are shared with TRBD1. Germline loops: CDR1 MDHEN, CDR2 SYDVKM. This CDR3 region has 12 residues. V was clipped by 7 bases and J by 6 bases; unmatched bases: 5.

The genes are TRBV7-2 and TRBJ1-5; TRBD1 aligns across 8 bases. Germline loops: CDR1 SGHTA, CDR2 FQGNSA. The V gene end was trimmed by 4 bases and the J gene end by 5 bases; junction bases not matched to a gene: 10. The CDR3 extends over 16 amino acids. The chain's CDR3 is CASSSALDRVYQPQHF. The CDR3 DNA follows: TGTGCCAGCAGCTCCGCTCTGGACAGGGTCTATCAGCCCCAGCATTTT.

J is TRBJ1-2 and V is TRBV18, with 11 bases that match TRBD1. This CDR3 has 16 amino acids. Trimming cost V 3 bases and J 3 bases; bases outside gene matches: 6. Germline lookup yields CDR1 KGHSH and CDR2 LQKENI. CDR3 bases: TGTGCCAGCTCACCCCTAGGACAGGGGGCGGACTATGGCTACACCTTC. It yields the protein CASSPLGQGADYGYTF.

The V and J genes are TRBV11-3 and TRBJ2-2; D is unresolved. V dropped 5 bases and J dropped 3 bases, with 13 bases sitting between them. Germline CDR1 SGHNT, CDR2 YENEEA. The CDR3 covers 15 residues. CDR3 loop: CASSMRSGDTGELFF. CDR3 DNA sequence: TGTGCCAGCAGCATGCGGTCCGGCGACACCGGGGAGCTGTTTTTT.

The CDR3 nucleotides read TGTGCCTGGAATGTATCAGGCCGCTCTGGAAACACCATATATTTT. This sequence encodes CAWNVSGRSGNTIYF. V gene TRBV30 combines with J gene TRBJ1-3; no firm D call. The ends were cut back, 4 bases at V and 0 bases at J, with 13 bases in the middle. The CDR3 extends over 15 amino acids. Germline loops: CDR1 GTSNPN, CDR2 SVGIG (reference sequence).

The chain couples TRBV30 to TRBJ1-1, with TRBD1 matching over 7 bases. Germline CDR1 reads GTSNPN; CDR2 reads SVGIG (reference sequence). The CDR3 contains 15 residues. J lost 5 bases, V lost 1 base, and 10 bases had no gene match. CDR3: CAWSEGTVRDTEAFF. In DNA, the CDR3 is TGTGCCTGGAGTGAAGGGACAGTTCGGGATACTGAAGCTTTCTTT.

The rearrangement links TRBV5-8 to TRBJ1-1; D not certain. This CDR3 has 17 residues. Trimming took off 0 bases at V and 0 bases at J, with 15 bases between the two ends. Germline CDR1 reads SGHTS; CDR2 reads YDEGEE. This CDR3 reads CASSLGPGYVMNTEAFF. As DNA, the CDR3 is TGTGCCAGCAGCTTGGGTCCAGGTTACGTGATGAACACTGAAGCTTTCTTT.